This T cell receptor beta chain derives from a study of blood T cell repertoires in COVID-19. About the research overall: Samples representing acute and convalescent COVID-19 were sourced from the United States, Italy and Spain.

V dropped 1 base and J dropped 4 bases, with 13 bases sitting between them. The CDR3 length is 15 residues. Germline CDR1 and CDR2: KGHSH and LQKENI. Data came from immunoSEQ multiplex PCR; TCRdb stores just in-frame clones and leaves some out. The table has 150,000 to 200,000 clones, around 80% seen once; the top ten hold 10% to 15%. Assignments of participants to cohorts depended upon their own reported clinical history. Cohort 3 donors counted as recovered after two negative PCRs, clearance, or resolved symptoms. V is TRBV18 and J is TRBJ1-1, with TRBD1 as a possible D gene (5 bases). This clonotype originated in a woman aged 60 to 75 who had recovered from COVID-19. What was sequenced was PBMCs or T cells enriched from blood (not recorded which). The CDR3 reads CASSPQPGSSTEAFF. CDR3 DNA: TGTGCCAGCTCACCACAGCCAGGGTCCAGCACTGAAGCTTTCTTT. Full variable domain (rest looked up from reference TRBV18 and TRBJ1-1): NAGVMQNPRHLVRRRGQEARLRCSPMKGHSHVYWYRQLPEEGLKFMVYLQKENIIDESGMPKERFSAEFPKEGPSILRIQQVVRGDSAAYFCASSPQPGSSTEAFFGQGTRLTVV.